Presented here are 8 T cell receptor beta chains from one specimen sequenced in a study of Ad26.COV2.S vaccination and SARS-CoV-2 variants. Some clones are missing from TCRdb's copy, which holds only in-frame ones; the method was immunoSEQ multiplex PCR. Of roughly 350,000 clones in the sample, about 86% were seen once. Treatment: roughly 18 received Ad26.COV2.S at low or high dose, single or two shots; about 5 received placebo; per-sample allocation not given. Day 63 following the first vaccine or placebo injection was when the samples were taken. The input for sequencing was peripheral blood, taken in a trial of Ad26.COV2.S vaccine versus placebo. The receptors come from a person between 18 and 65 years old who received the Ad26.COV2.S COVID-19 vaccine or a placebo.

The chain has TRBV7-2 and TRBJ2-3, with 7 positions matching TRBD1. Germline values: CDR1 SGHTA, CDR2 FQGNSA. The CDR3 contains 16 residues. Losses at the gene ends were 4 bases for V and 1 base for J; bases not matched to a gene: 8. The CDR3 bases are TGTGCCAGCAGCTCCCGCCTACAGGGGCGCACAGATACGCAGTATTTT. Translating it yields CASSSRLQGRTDTQYF.

The V call is TRBV19, the J call TRBJ2-3, with D hard to call. CDR1 is LNHDA, CDR2 SQIVND, per germline (reference sequence). Between the trimmed V and J ends, which lost 7 bases and 2 bases, there was a span of 13 bases. The CDR3 is 14 residues long. CDR3 sequence: CASTYGLFTDTQYF. CDR3 nucleotide sequence: TGTGCCAGTACCTACGGGCTATTCACAGATACGCAGTATTTT.

This clone was observed a few times. This chain joins TRBV11-2 and TRBJ1-1; TRBD1 agrees at 7 bases. Germline loops: CDR1 SGHAT, CDR2 FQNNGV. Germline trimming cut 5 bases from V and 4 bases from J; bases unmatched to any gene: 10. This CDR3 has 15 residues. DNA for the CDR3: TGTGCCAGCAGCACCCCGACAGGGATCGGCACTGAAGCTTTCTTT. It encodes CASSTPTGIGTEAFF.

This clone was observed a single time. The chain carries TRBV4-2 and TRBJ2-1; D is tentatively TRBD1 or TRBD2 (6 bases each). The CDR3 totals 16 residues. Between the trimmed V and J ends, which lost 4 bases and 0 bases, there was a span of 13 bases. The germline gives CDR1 LGHNA, CDR2 YNFKEQ. The CDR3 sequence: CASSLAGGGSYNEQFF. CDR3 DNA sequence: TGTGCCAGCAGCCTAGCCGGGGGCGGCTCCTACAATGAGCAGTTCTTC.

As concerns this clone: Sequence at one end of the junction differs from germline and may be a read error. This chain links TRBV4-3 with TRBJ1-2; 10 positions match TRBD1. Germline CDR1 and CDR2: LGHNA and YSLEER. This CDR3 comprises 15 residues. CDR3 coding DNA: TGCGCCAGCAGTCAAGCGACAGGGGGCAGCTATGGCTACACCTTC. This translates into CASSQATGGSYGYTF.

The chain uses TRBV12-5 and TRBJ2-3, with D perhaps TRBD1 (5 bases). The CDR3 contains 16 residues. CDR1 and CDR2 (germline): LGHNT, FRNRAP. V was shortened by 6 bases and J by 2 bases, with 18 bases between the two germline ends. DNA of the CDR3: TGTGCTAGTGGATCAGGACACACTACTTACACAGATACGCAGTATTTT. This translates into CASGSGHTTYTDTQYF.

This sequence joins TRBV6-5 and TRBJ2-3, with unresolved D. Trimming left V 6 bases short and J 0 bases short, with 13 bases between. The CDR3 is 15 residues long. Germline assignment: CDR1 MNHEY and CDR2 SVGAGI. CDR3 region: CASRVTVASTDTQYF. Written as DNA, the CDR3 is TGTGCCAGCAGGGTAACAGTAGCTAGCACAGATACGCAGTATTTT.

The J gene is TRBJ1-2, the V gene TRBV20-1; D uncertain. Trimming stripped 4 bases from V and 7 bases from J, with 10 bases between. Per the germline V gene, CDR1 is DFQATT and CDR2 is SNEGSKA (reference sequence). CDR3 size: 11 residues. CDR3 protein: CSAIREGGYTF. The CDR3 bases are TGCAGTGCTATCCGGGAGGGTGGCTACACCTTC.